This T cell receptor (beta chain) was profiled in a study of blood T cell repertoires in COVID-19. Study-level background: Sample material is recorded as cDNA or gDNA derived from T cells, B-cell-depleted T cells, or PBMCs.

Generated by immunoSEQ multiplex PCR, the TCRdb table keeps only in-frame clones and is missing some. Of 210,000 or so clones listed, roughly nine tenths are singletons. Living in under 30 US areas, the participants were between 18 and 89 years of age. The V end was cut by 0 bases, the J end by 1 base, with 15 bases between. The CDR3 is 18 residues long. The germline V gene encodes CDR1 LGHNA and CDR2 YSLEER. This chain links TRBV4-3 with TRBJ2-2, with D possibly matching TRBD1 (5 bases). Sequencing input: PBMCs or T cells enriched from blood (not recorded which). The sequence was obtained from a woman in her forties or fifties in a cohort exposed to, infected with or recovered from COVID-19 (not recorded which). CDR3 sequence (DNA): TGCGCCAGCAGCCAAGATATGGTGAGGACAATGAACACCGGGGAGCTGTTTTTT. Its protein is CASSQDMVRTMNTGELFF.